These T cell receptor beta chains were read from a single sample in a study of T cells expressing NK-cell markers. Following a re-call of the 5' RACE reads, TCRdb has one entry per CDR3 protein and lacks DNA. The sample has 150,000 or so distinct CDR3 sequences; the top ten hold around 18%. Material for sequencing was blood T cells: a sorted CD56 or NKG2C T cell subset, CD4+ or CD8+ T cells, or bulk PBMC T cells (not recorded which). The receptors stem from a woman aged 18 to 69 in good health. Each CDR3 is given with its conserved first and last residue.

>TRBV20-1|TRBJ2-5
CSAPTFRLAGGETQYF
>TRBV24-1|TRBJ2-1
CATSDFGGLAGDEQFF
>TRBV7-2|TRBJ2-1
CASSSSGGTYNEQFF
>TRBV9|TRBJ2-2
CASSLEWGSPTGELFF
>TRBV15|TRBJ1-1
CATSRDGALGEDTEAFF
>TRBV7-3|TRBJ2-3
CASSQRAPSGAGRSTDTQYF
>TRBV7-3|TRBJ2-1
CASSSTPGLGSAFFF
>TRBV5-1|TRBJ2-1
CASRGLAGVSEQFF
>TRBV7-8|TRBJ1-2
CASSYDRAAYGYTF
>TRBV20-1|TRBJ2-7
CSAPPHGQYEQYF
>TRBV2|TRBJ1-2
CASSSNPGQGYGYTF
>TRBV4-1|TRBJ1-4
CASSPGTSNEKLFF
>TRBV3-1|TRBJ1-2
CASSQDLGGGYGYTF
>TRBV2|TRBJ2-3
CASSAGTTDTQYF
>TRBV7-9|TRBJ1-3
CASSRTGTGWTIYF
>TRBV27|TRBJ2-1
CASSSGPGEQFF
>TRBV9|TRBJ2-1
CASSRSANSAYNEQFF
>TRBV10-3|TRBJ1-6
CAINEDRDPNSPLHF